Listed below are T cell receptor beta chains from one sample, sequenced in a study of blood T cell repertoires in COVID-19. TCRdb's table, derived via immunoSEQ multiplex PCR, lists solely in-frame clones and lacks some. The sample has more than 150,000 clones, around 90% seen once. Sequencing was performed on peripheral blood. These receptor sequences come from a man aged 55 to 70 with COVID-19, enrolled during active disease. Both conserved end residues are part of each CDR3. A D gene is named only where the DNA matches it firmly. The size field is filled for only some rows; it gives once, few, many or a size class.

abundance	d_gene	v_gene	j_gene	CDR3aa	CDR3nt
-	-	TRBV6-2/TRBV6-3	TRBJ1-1	CASSYGGGSGTEAFF	TGTGCCAGCAGTTACGGTGGGGGCTCGGGGACCGAAGCTTTCTTT
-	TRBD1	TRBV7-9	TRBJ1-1	CASSLRSSGTGAEAFF	TGTGCCAGCAGCTTAAGGAGCTCCGGGACAGGGGCTGAAGCTTTCTTT
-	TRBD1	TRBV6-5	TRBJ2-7	CASFPTGTGVNEQYF	TGTGCCAGCTTCCCCACGGGGACAGGGGTCAACGAGCAGTACTTC
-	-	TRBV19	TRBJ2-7	CASSIGRRGTYEQYF	TGTGCCAGTAGTATAGGGCGAAGGGGGACCTACGAGCAGTACTTC
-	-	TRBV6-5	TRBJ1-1	CASSLGGRTEAFF	TGTGCCAGCAGTCTGGGGGGTAGGACTGAAGCTTTCTTT
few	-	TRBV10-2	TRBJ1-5	CASSESSYSNQPQHF	TGCGCCAGCAGTGAGTCCTCTTATAGCAATCAGCCCCAGCATTTT
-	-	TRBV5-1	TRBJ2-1	CASSLGADNEQFF	TGCGCCAGCAGCTTGGGCGCGGACAATGAGCAGTTCTTC
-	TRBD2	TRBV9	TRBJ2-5	CASSVKGLAGETQYF	TGTGCCAGCAGCGTTAAAGGACTAGCGGGCGAGACCCAGTACTTC
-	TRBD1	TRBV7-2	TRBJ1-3	CASGVATGGFSGNTIYF	TGTGCCAGCGGGGTAGCGACAGGGGGCTTCTCTGGAAACACCATATATTTT
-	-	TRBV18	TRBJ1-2	CASSPRGTDGYTF	TGTGCCAGCTCACCTAGGGGGACCGATGGCTACACCTTC
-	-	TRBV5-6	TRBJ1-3	CASSLTDTLSGNTIYF	TGTGCCAGCAGCTTGACGGACACCCTCTCTGGAAACACCATATATTTT
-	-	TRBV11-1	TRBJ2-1	CASSQEGESYNEQFF	TGTGCCAGCAGCCAAGAAGGGGAAAGCTACAATGAGCAGTTCTTC
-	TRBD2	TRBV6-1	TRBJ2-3	CASSEGLAGLQDTQYF	TGTGCCAGCAGTGAAGGACTAGCGGGATTACAAGATACGCAGTATTTT
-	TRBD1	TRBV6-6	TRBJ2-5	CASSYPTGPQETQYF	TGTGCCAGCAGTTACCCGACAGGGCCACAAGAGACCCAGTACTTC
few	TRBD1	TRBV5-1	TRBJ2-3	CASSLDRGTDTQYF	TGCGCCAGCAGCTTGGACAGGGGGACAGATACGCAGTATTTT
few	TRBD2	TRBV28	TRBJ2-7	CASTSGGGPSSYEQYF	TGTGCCAGCACCTCGGGCGGGGGACCAAGCTCCTACGAGCAGTACTTC
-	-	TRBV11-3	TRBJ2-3	CASSFQGPGDTQYF	TGTGCCAGCAGCTTCCAGGGTCCCGGTGATACGCAGTATTTT
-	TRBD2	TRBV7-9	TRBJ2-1	CASSHRTSGSNNEQFF	TGTGCCAGCAGCCATCGGACTAGCGGGAGTAATAATGAGCAGTTCTTC
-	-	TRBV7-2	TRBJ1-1	CASSPLSNTEAFF	TGTGCCAGCAGCCCCTTGTCGAACACTGAAGCTTTCTTT
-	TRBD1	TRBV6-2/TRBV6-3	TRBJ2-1	CASSYYRDRAYNEQFF	TGTGCCAGCAGTTATTATCGGGACAGGGCCTACAATGAGCAGTTCTTC
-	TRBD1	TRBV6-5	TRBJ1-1	CASSYKRQGLNTEAFF	TGTGCCAGCAGTTACAAGCGACAGGGATTGAACACTGAAGCTTTCTTT
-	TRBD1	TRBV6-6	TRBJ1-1	CASSGQGEKNTEAFF	TGTGCCAGCAGCGGACAGGGGGAGAAGAACACTGAAGCTTTCTTT
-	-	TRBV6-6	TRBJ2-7	CASSYEQGSLEQYF	TGTGCCAGCAGTTACGAGCAGGGTTCCCTCGAGCAGTACTTC
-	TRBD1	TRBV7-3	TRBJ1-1	CASSIGTGAGTEAFF	TGTGCCAGCAGCATCGGGACAGGGGCTGGCACTGAAGCTTTCTTT
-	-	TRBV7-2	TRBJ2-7	CASSLSGPYEQYF	TGTGCCAGCAGCTTGAGCGGCCCCTACGAGCAGTACTTC
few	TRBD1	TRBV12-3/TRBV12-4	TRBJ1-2	CASSTGGYGYTF	TGTGCCAGCAGCACAGGGGGCTATGGCTACACCTTC